These 30 T cell receptor beta chains originate from one sample sequenced in a study of CXCR3-negative and CXCR3-positive naive CD8 T cells. UMI-labeled 5' RACE TRB cDNA libraries were prepared from the cells. TCRdb re-called the 5' RACE reads and shows each CDR3 protein once, DNA omitted. Here the sample table reports 6,000 to 8,500 distinct CDR3 sequences. Material: naive CXCR3- CD8+ T cells from blood. Subset meaning: CD45RO-CCR7+CD27+CD95- naive CD8+ T cells lacking CXCR3 (TNR3-). These receptor sequences come from a human donor in good health. Some clones in this sample may be carry-over from other donors' samples.

Its frequency marks this clonotype as medium-sized. The V gene is TRBV7-9, the J gene TRBJ2-3; TCRdb reports TRBD2, a call that lacks DNA to check it against. The CDR3 consists of 17 residues. Germline CDR1 SEHNR, CDR2 FQNEAQ (reference sequence). The CDR3 loop reads CASSPRRLASITDTQYF.

This clonotype is identified as medium-sized from frequency. V is TRBV4-1 and J is TRBJ1-5; TCRdb returns TRBD1, unconfirmable since there is no DNA. The germline V gene encodes CDR1 MGHRA and CDR2 YSYEKL. The CDR3 has 14 amino acids. The CDR3 loop reads CASSLGGINQPQHF.

Frequency places this clonotype as medium-sized (0.01 to 0.1%). The chain recombines TRBV15 with TRBJ2-5; the D gene TCRdb calls, TRBD1, cannot be checked with no DNA. Per the germline V gene, CDR1 is LNHNV and CDR2 is YYDKDF (reference sequence). The CDR3 has 14 amino acids. The chain's CDR3 is CATSAAQGEETQYF.

V is TRBV29-1 and J is TRBJ2-7. Germline lookup yields CDR1 SQVTM and CDR2 ANQGSEA. CDR3 length: 14 amino acids. CDR3 sequence: CSVLTPTRPYEQYF.

This clonotype ranks as medium-sized in terms of frequency. The chain combines TRBV29-1 with TRBJ2-7; with no DNA, the TCRdb D assignment of TRBD1 cannot be verified. Germline V CDR1 and CDR2: SQVTM, ANQGSEA. The CDR3 has 14 amino acids. This CDR3 reads CSVTGTGGTYEQYF.

According to its frequency, this clonotype is medium-sized. This rearrangement joins TRBV28 to TRBJ1-4; the D call of TRBD1 rests on TCRdb alone, since no DNA is present to check it. Germline CDR1 MDHEN, CDR2 SYDVKM. This CDR3 spans 14 amino acids. The CDR3 is CASGTGTLNEKLFF.

This clonotype is medium-sized by frequency. The genes are TRBV4-2 and TRBJ2-3. The CDR3 is 14 residues long. CDR1 is LGHNA and CDR2 is YNFKEQ in the germline V gene. The CDR3 loop reads CASSQETVADTQYF.

Frequency places this clonotype as medium-sized. J is TRBJ1-3 and V is TRBV29-1. CDR3 length: 11 amino acids. Germline CDR1 reads SQVTM; CDR2 reads ANQGSEA. CDR3: CSVIRANTIYF.

The V and J genes are TRBV11-1 and TRBJ2-7. The CDR3 contains 12 residues. Germline assignment: CDR1 SGHAT and CDR2 FQDESV (reference sequence). This CDR3 is CASSLVGGEQYF.

This sequence joins TRBV5-1 and TRBJ2-3; the TCRdb D gene call, TRBD1, has no DNA to confirm it. The CDR3 spans 14 residues. Germline assignment: CDR1 SGHRS and CDR2 YFSETQ. CDR3 in amino acids: CASSSGQGPDTQYF.

CDR3 in amino acids: CASSRSGDEQYF. The chain combines TRBV5-1 with TRBJ2-7; absent DNA, TCRdb's TRBD2 call cannot be checked. This CDR3 spans 12 amino acids. Germline assignment: CDR1 SGHRS and CDR2 YFSETQ.

This chain connects TRBV7-3 to TRBJ2-1; TCRdb reports TRBD1, a call that lacks DNA to check it against. Germline CDR1 and CDR2: SGHTA and FQGTGA. The CDR3 loop spans 18 amino acids. The CDR3 region is CASSLIAPAGTSYNEQFF.

The chain employs TRBV25-1 and TRBJ1-2; with no DNA, the TCRdb D assignment of TRBD1 cannot be verified. The length of the CDR3 is 15 residues. The V gene's germline CDR1 is MGHDK and CDR2 SYGVNS. The CDR3: CASPPVGGQRYGYTF.

The chain couples TRBV15 to TRBJ1-5. The CDR3 contains 14 residues. The germline gives CDR1 LNHNV, CDR2 YYDKDF (reference sequence). The chain's CDR3 is CATSRVSSNQPQHF.

V is TRBV20-1 and J is TRBJ2-7; the D call from TCRdb, TRBD1, cannot be confirmed without DNA. Germline CDR1 is DFQATT and CDR2 is SNEGSKA (reference sequence). CDR3 length: 16 residues. CDR3: CSARDLGAGSSYEQYF.

By frequency, this clonotype registers medium-sized (0.01 to 0.1%). The chain has TRBV28 and TRBJ1-5. Germline CDR1 MDHEN, CDR2 SYDVKM. The CDR3 is 13 residues long. The CDR3 spells CASRINGNQPQHF.

This clonotype is labeled medium-sized based on frequency. This chain links TRBV9 with TRBJ1-1; TCRdb's D gene call, TRBD1, goes unchecked for lack of DNA. Germline CDR1 SGDLS, CDR2 YYNGEE. The CDR3 extends over 12 amino acids. CDR3 in amino acids: CASSTQGTEAFF.

By frequency, this clonotype registers medium-sized (0.01 to 0.1%). The V gene is TRBV29-1, the J gene TRBJ2-7; TCRdb calls TRBD1, which cannot be checked without DNA. The CDR3 consists of 15 residues. Germline V gives CDR1 SQVTM, CDR2 ANQGSEA. The CDR3 here is CSVVTPGQDYYEQYF.

This chain uses TRBV19 with TRBJ1-6; the TCRdb D gene call, TRBD1, has no DNA to confirm it. Germline V gives CDR1 LNHDA, CDR2 SQIVND (reference sequence). The length of the CDR3 is 14 residues. The CDR3 reads CASSWGSFFSPLHF.

The V call is TRBV7-9, the J call TRBJ2-3; TCRdb's D call, TRBD1, is unchecked because there is no DNA. This CDR3 has 15 residues. Germline values: CDR1 SEHNR, CDR2 FQNEAQ (reference sequence). The CDR3 reads CASSWRQGAEDTQYF. Using reference TRBV7-9 and TRBJ2-3 for the parts outside the CDR3, the full variable domain is DTGVSQNPRHKITKRGQNVTFRCDPISEHNRLYWYRQTLGQGPEFLTYFQNEAQLEKSRLLSDRFSAERPKGSFSTLEIQRTEQGDSAMYLCASSWRQGAEDTQYFGPGTRLTVL.

The genes are TRBV7-3 and TRBJ2-3. This CDR3 is built from 11 residues. Germline CDR1 reads SGHTA; CDR2 reads FQGTGA. This CDR3 reads CASSSRDTQYF.

The V call is TRBV3-1, the J call TRBJ2-7; TCRdb proposes TRBD1, but this gene call is untestable without DNA. The CDR3 covers 14 residues. The germline V gene has CDR1 LGHDT and CDR2 YNNKEL (reference sequence). The CDR3 loop reads CASSPVGVSYEQYF.

By frequency, this clonotype is medium-sized. The V and J genes are TRBV20-1 and TRBJ2-1; TCRdb indicates TRBD2, and absent DNA this call remains unverified. Germline values: CDR1 DFQATT, CDR2 SNEGSKA (reference sequence). CDR3 length: 12 residues. The chain's CDR3 is CSGSVEGNEQFF.

This clonotype is identified as medium-sized (0.01 to 0.1%) from frequency. J is TRBJ2-1 and V is TRBV7-2; TCRdb returns TRBD2, unconfirmable since there is no DNA. The CDR3 consists of 15 residues. Germline values: CDR1 SGHTA, CDR2 FQGNSA. This CDR3 is CASSLAGTSGYEQFF.

This chain links TRBV29-1 with TRBJ1-2. Germline lookup yields CDR1 SQVTM and CDR2 ANQGSEA. The CDR3 is 16 residues long. This CDR3 is CSVVWSGPQAGDGYTF.

This clonotype is labeled medium-sized (0.01 to 0.1%) based on frequency. The rearrangement links TRBV5-5 to TRBJ1-1; TCRdb indicates TRBD1, and absent DNA this call remains unverified. CDR3 length equals 17 residues. Germline CDR1 reads SGHKS; CDR2 reads YYEKEE (reference sequence). The CDR3: CASSLWAGGEVAFEAFF.

This chain connects TRBV6-2 or TRBV6-3 to TRBJ2-3. Germline CDR1 MNHEY, CDR2 SVGEGT. This CDR3 is built from 13 residues. CDR3 amino acids: CASSYRGADTQYF.

CDR3 in amino acids: CASSYGVDGTANTGELFF. The J gene is TRBJ2-2, the V gene TRBV6-5. CDR1 and CDR2 (germline): MNHEY, SVGAGI. The CDR3 extends over 18 amino acids.

By frequency, this clonotype registers medium-sized (0.01 to 0.1%). The chain uses TRBV29-1 and TRBJ1-2. The germline V gene encodes CDR1 SQVTM and CDR2 ANQGSEA. This CDR3 contains 11 residues. The CDR3 loop is CSVDIAYGYTF.

CDR3 sequence: CASSEGRDSTYEQYF. The J gene is TRBJ2-7, the V gene TRBV2; TCRdb's D call, TRBD1, is unchecked because there is no DNA. The CDR3 is made up of 15 amino acids. Looked up from germline, CDR1 is SNHLY and CDR2 is FYNNEI.